These 15 T cell receptor beta chains originate from one sample sequenced in a study of blood T cell repertoires in COVID-19. TCRdb's copy holds only in-frame clones and misses some; the assay was immunoSEQ multiplex PCR. The sample lists about 24,000 clones; 89% were seen once. The sample comprised peripheral blood. The receptors stem from a woman aged 70-85 years with active COVID-19.

The chain combines TRBV9 with TRBJ2-2; TRBD1 matches at 7 bases. With V trimmed by 6 bases and J by 4 bases, 3 bases remained unmatched. The CDR3 runs 13 residues. Per germline, CDR1 SGDLS and CDR2 YYNGEE. CDR3 DNA sequence: TGTGCCAGCACAACAGGGGTCACCGGGGAGCTGTTTTTT. The encoded protein is CASTTGVTGELFF. Based on the CDR3 plus reference TRBV9 and TRBJ2-2, the full variable domain is DSGVTQTPKHLITATGQRVTLRCSPRSGDLSVYWYQQSLDQGLQFLIQYYNGEERAKGNILERFSAQQFPDLHSELNLSSLELGDSALYFCASTTGVTGELFFGEGSRLTVL.

This rearrangement joins TRBV14 to TRBJ2-6; D unclear. CDR3 length: 17 residues. V was clipped by 1 base and J by 2 bases, with 12 bases between them. Germline assignment: CDR1 SGHDN and CDR2 FVKESK. CDR3 in DNA: TGTGCCAGCAGCCAAGTTCCCGGTGTCCCTGGGGCCAACGTCCTGACTTTC. Residues: CASSQVPGVPGANVLTF.

The V and J genes are TRBV6-5 and TRBJ2-3; D might be TRBD2 (5 bases). Trimming pared 7 bases from V and 1 base from J, leaving 12 bases between. This CDR3 has 14 amino acids. Germline V gene data show CDR1 as MNHEY and CDR2 as SVGAGI. This CDR3 is CASTESRGTDTQYF. In DNA form, the CDR3 reads TGTGCCAGCACCGAGTCGAGGGGCACAGATACGCAGTATTTT.

This chain uses TRBV6-4 with TRBJ1-5; D unresolved. This CDR3 comprises 15 residues. Trimming took off 5 bases at V and 0 bases at J, with 11 bases between the two ends. Germline CDR1 and CDR2: MRHNA and SNTAGT. The CDR3 region is CASSFSGYSNQPQHF. CDR3 nucleotides: TGTGCCAGCAGTTTTAGCGGTTATAGCAATCAGCCCCAGCATTTT.

The chain links TRBV4-2 to TRBJ2-3; 12 nucleotides agree with TRBD2. The length of the CDR3 is 17 residues. Trimming removed 0 bases from V and 1 base from J; junction bases left unmatched: 2. Looked up from germline, CDR1 is LGHNA and CDR2 is YNFKEQ. CDR3 DNA sequence: TGTGCCAGCAGCCAAGAGCTAGCGGGGGGGGGCACAGATACGCAGTATTTT. Encoded protein: CASSQELAGGGTDTQYF.

This chain connects TRBV3-1 (or the pseudogene TRBV3-2) to TRBJ1-4; 8 bases agree with TRBD1. CDR1 LGHDT and CDR2 YNNKEL come from the germline V gene (reference sequence). J was trimmed by 7 bases and V by 4 bases; bases with no gene match: 5. The CDR3 has 14 residues. CDR3 in amino acids: CASSPTGESEKLFF. CDR3 bases: TGTGCCAGCAGCCCGACAGGGGAGAGTGAAAAACTGTTTTTT.

The gene calls are TRBV11-2 and TRBJ2-5; 10 bases are a match to TRBD2. Trimming removed 5 bases from V and 4 bases from J; junction bases left unmatched: 13. The CDR3 spans 17 residues. Germline V CDR1 and CDR2: SGHAT, FQNNGV. The chain's CDR3 is CASSDFLAGDSGETQYF. The DNA of the CDR3 is TGTGCCAGCAGCGACTTCCTAGCGGGGGATTCCGGAGAGACCCAGTACTTC.

The CDR3 DNA is TGTGCCAGCAGCCCTACAGGGGTCCTCTCCTACAATGAGCAGTTCTTC. Its translation: CASSPTGVLSYNEQFF. This chain joins TRBV14 and TRBJ2-1; 7 bases agree with TRBD1. This CDR3 is built from 16 residues. V was pared by 4 bases and J by 0 bases, with 6 bases of the junction left unmatched. Germline CDR1 reads SGHDN; CDR2 reads FVKESK.

V and J are TRBV5-4 and TRBJ2-5; 10 bases match TRBD2. Germline-derived CDR1 and CDR2 are SGHNT and YYREEE (reference sequence). After removal of 4 bases from V and 1 base from J, the junction contained 4 bases not matched to a gene. CDR3 length: 15 residues. CDR3 sequence (DNA): TGTGCCAGCAGCGAAGCGGGGGGGACCCAAGAGACCCAGTACTTC. Translating gives CASSEAGGTQETQYF.

The V gene is TRBV11-2, the J gene TRBJ2-1, with 9 bases lining up with TRBD1. Germline V gene lookup returns CDR1 SGHAT and CDR2 FQNNGV. This CDR3 is 16 amino acids long. V lost 3 bases to trimming and J lost 7 bases; unmatched junction nucleotides: 10. The CDR3 DNA follows: TGTGCCAGCAGCTTCACAGGGGGCGCTGCCCTGAATGAGCAGTTCTTC. Protein product: CASSFTGGAALNEQFF.

This chain uses TRBV11-3 with TRBJ2-5; weak D call: TRBD2 (5 bases). This CDR3 spans 14 amino acids. Looked up from germline, CDR1 is SGHNT and CDR2 is YENEEA. V shed 5 bases and J shed 5 bases, with 15 bases lying between them. The CDR3 DNA follows: TGTGCCAGCAGCCGTCGGGGTGATCGGGAGACCCAGTACTTC. Its protein is CASSRRGDRETQYF.

V is TRBV7-8 and J is TRBJ2-3; possibly TRBD1 or TRBD2 for D (6 bases each). V was pared by 5 bases and J by 3 bases, with 18 bases between. This CDR3 is 16 amino acids long. In germline, CDR1 is SGHVS, CDR2 FQNEAQ. The CDR3 here is CASSRGTSRGTDTQYF. The CDR3 nucleotides read TGTGCCAGCAGCCGGGGGACCTCGAGGGGGACAGATACGCAGTATTTT.

This chain uses TRBV24-1 with TRBJ2-7, with a weak D call TRBD2 (6 bases). V was cut by 3 bases and J by 3 bases, with 17 bases left in between. The CDR3 loop spans 16 amino acids. Germline assignment: CDR1 KGHDR and CDR2 SFDVKD. The chain's CDR3 is CATSDPQGSGSYEQYF. The DNA for the CDR3 is TGTGCCACCAGTGATCCTCAGGGTAGCGGAAGCTACGAGCAGTACTTC.

This clone was observed once. The chain is built from TRBV5-1 and TRBJ2-4; no firm D call. Trimming took off 4 bases at V and 0 bases at J, with 11 bases between the two ends. CDR1 and CDR2 (germline): SGHRS, YFSETQ. CDR3 length: 15 amino acids. The CDR3 region is CASSRTELAKNIQYF. The CDR3 region has the DNA TGCGCCAGCAGCCGTACAGAACTAGCCAAAAACATTCAGTACTTC.

The chain joins TRBV6-1 to TRBJ1-5; D unresolved. In germline, CDR1 is MNHNS, CDR2 SASEGT. Trimming removed 2 bases at V and 5 bases at J, with 7 bases between. This CDR3 spans 13 amino acids. CDR3 in DNA: TGTGCCAGCAGTGAAACGGGGTATCAGCCCCAGCATTTT. Translating gives CASSETGYQPQHF.